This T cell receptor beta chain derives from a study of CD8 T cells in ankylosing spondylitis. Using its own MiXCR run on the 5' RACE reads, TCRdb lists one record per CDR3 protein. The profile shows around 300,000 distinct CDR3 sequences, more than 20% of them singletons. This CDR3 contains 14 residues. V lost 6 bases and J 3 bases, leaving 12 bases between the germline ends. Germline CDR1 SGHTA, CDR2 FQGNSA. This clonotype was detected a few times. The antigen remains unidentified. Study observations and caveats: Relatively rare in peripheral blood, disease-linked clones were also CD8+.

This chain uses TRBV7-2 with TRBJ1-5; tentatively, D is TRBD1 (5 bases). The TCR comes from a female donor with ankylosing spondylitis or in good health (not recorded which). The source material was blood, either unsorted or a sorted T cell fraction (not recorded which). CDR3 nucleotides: TGTGCCAGCAGTAACCGGGACCACAATCAGCCCCAGCATTTT. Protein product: CASSNRDHNQPQHF.